A selection of T cell receptor beta chains follows, all from one sample in a study of blood T cell repertoires in COVID-19. Libraries were prepared by immunoSEQ multiplex PCR; TCRdb keeps only in-frame clonotypes and omits some of them. Seen here are over 150,000 clones, 84% observed once, and the top ten hold 14%. Specimen: peripheral blood. The origin of the receptors is a young man with active or convalescent COVID-19. Each CDR3 is given with its conserved first and last residue. A D gene is named only where the DNA matches it firmly. Rows give clone size only sometimes, using once, few, many, or a class for an expanded clone.

D gene	V gene	clone size	J gene	CDR3 protein	CDR3 DNA
TRBD2	TRBV7-3	NA	TRBJ2-1	CASSLRLASGINEQFF	TGTGCCAGCAGCTTAAGGCTCGCTAGCGGGATTAATGAGCAGTTCTTC
TRBD2	TRBV6-2/TRBV6-3	NA	TRBJ2-3	CASSNRLAGEPDTQYF	TGTGCCAGCAGTAATCGACTAGCGGGAGAACCAGATACGCAGTATTTT
TRBD1	TRBV5-1	NA	TRBJ2-7	CASSARDRGSYEQYF	TGCGCCAGCAGCGCCCGGGACAGGGGCTCCTACGAGCAGTACTTC
NA	TRBV14	NA	TRBJ1-4	CASSQGYQGAEEKLFF	TGTGCCAGCAGCCAAGGTTACCAAGGGGCGGAAGAAAAACTGTTTTTT
NA	TRBV19	NA	TRBJ1-6	CASRHRGGKTNSPLHF	TGTGCCAGTAGGCATCGCGGGGGAAAAACTAATTCACCCCTCCACTTT
NA	TRBV30	NA	TRBJ2-1	CAWSVRNEQFF	TGTGCCTGGAGTGTACGGAATGAGCAGTTCTTC
NA	TRBV23-1	NA	TRBJ2-3	CASSQSALAPGGTQYF	TGCGCCAGCAGTCAATCGGCCCTAGCCCCCGGGGGTACGCAGTATTTT
NA	TRBV5-4	once	TRBJ1-1	CASSLEEYNTEAFF	TGTGCCAGCAGCTTGGAAGAGTACAACACTGAAGCTTTCTTT
TRBD1	TRBV18	NA	TRBJ2-1	CASSPPLLRQGSYNEQFF	TGTGCCAGCTCACCACCCCTCTTGCGACAGGGGTCCTACAATGAGCAGTTCTTC
NA	TRBV5-8	NA	TRBJ1-3	CASSFTILGNTIYF	TGTGCCAGCAGCTTTACAATATTGGGAAACACCATATATTTT
TRBD1	TRBV5-5	NA	TRBJ1-6	CASSLVQGAVSPLHF	TGTGCCAGCAGCTTGGTCCAGGGGGCGGTTTCACCCCTCCACTTT
NA	TRBV5-5	NA	TRBJ1-5	CASSLLTDQPQHF	TGTGCCAGCAGCTTGCTTACGGATCAGCCCCAGCATTTT
TRBD1	TRBV27	NA	TRBJ2-5	CATGQGVTQYF	TGTGCCACCGGACAGGGAGTGACCCAGTACTTC
TRBD2	TRBV11-2	NA	TRBJ2-7	CASSSGLAGVPSYEQYF	TGTGCCAGCAGCTCCGGACTAGCGGGGGTTCCCTCCTACGAGCAGTACTTC
NA	TRBV4-2	NA	TRBJ1-2	CASRKVRGDTGNYGYTF	TGTGCCAGCAGAAAGGTCCGGGGGGATACAGGGAACTATGGCTACACCTTC
NA	TRBV5-6	NA	TRBJ1-1	CASSRQAPNTEAFF	TGTGCCAGCAGCCGCCAGGCGCCGAACACTGAAGCTTTCTTT
NA	TRBV19	once	TRBJ2-1	CASSIDEENEQFF	TGTGCCAGTAGTATAGATGAGGAAAATGAGCAGTTCTTC
TRBD2	TRBV7-8	few	TRBJ2-3	CASSPGTSGILVRTQYF	TGTGCCAGCAGCCCTGGGACTAGCGGGATTCTAGTCCGAACGCAGTATTTT
TRBD1	TRBV2	NA	TRBJ1-5	CASSLTGGRSNQPQHF	TGTGCCAGCAGCCTGACAGGGGGAAGAAGCAATCAGCCCCAGCATTTT
TRBD2	TRBV4-2	NA	TRBJ2-1	CASSRGLAGSSYNEQFF	TGTGCCAGCAGCCGAGGACTAGCGGGAAGCTCCTACAATGAGCAGTTCTTC
NA	TRBV6-5	NA	TRBJ1-1	CASSWTKNTEAFF	TGTGCCAGCAGTTGGACTAAAAACACTGAAGCTTTCTTT
NA	TRBV5-1	NA	TRBJ2-3	CASSFSGVVTDTQYF	TGCGCCAGCAGCTTCTCGGGTGTAGTCACAGATACGCAGTATTTT
NA	TRBV5-1	few	TRBJ2-7	CASSLGSRTGLYEQYF	TGCGCCAGCAGCCTCGGGTCCCGTACAGGGCTTTACGAGCAGTACTTC
TRBD1	TRBV27	NA	TRBJ1-6	CASSRQGASNSPLHF	TGTGCCAGCAGTAGACAGGGGGCGAGCAATTCACCCCTCCACTTT
NA	TRBV4-1	once	TRBJ1-1	CASSQGTGWYTEAFF	TGCGCCAGCAGCCAAGGTACAGGGTGGTACACTGAAGCTTTCTTT